This T cell receptor beta chain was captured by sequencing in a study of blood T cell repertoires in COVID-19. Across the study: The United States, Italy and Spain were the sources of the acute and convalescent COVID-19 samples. PBMCs, B-cell-depleted T cells, or T cells were the source of the cDNA or gDNA that made up the material.

The CDR3 contains 13 residues. V was clipped by 8 bases and J by 1 base; unmatched bases: 4. Germline CDR1 reads MNHEY; CDR2 reads SMNVEV (reference sequence). Authors' processing steps: Using reference gene primer amplification, nucleated cell counts were estimated. This table comes from immunoSEQ multiplex PCR, and its TCRdb copy is limited to in-frame clones, with some not included. That table supplies the V and J calls and clone size; D and trimming were determined from the DNA. This sample has about 130,000 clones; roughly four fifths occur once, and the top ten carry roughly 10%. Specimen: peripheral blood. The source of this sequence is a man in his forties with active or convalescent COVID-19. The chain is built from TRBV27 and TRBJ1-1; 7 bases align to TRBD1. The CDR3 DNA follows: TGTGCCAGCCGAACAGGGGCGAACACTGAAGCTTTCTTT. Its protein product is CASRTGANTEAFF.